The rows below give T cell receptor beta chains drawn from one sample of a study of blood T cell repertoires in COVID-19. Clones were sequenced by immunoSEQ multiplex PCR, and TCRdb holds only the in-frame ones, with some missing. This sample carries 95,000 to 110,000 clones, 84% of them seen once, and the ten largest clones take 10% to 15%. The sample consisted of peripheral blood. These receptors were taken from a human donor in a cohort sampled during active or convalescent COVID-19. The CDR3 runs from the conserved cysteine through the conserved F or W. A D gene is named only where the DNA matches it firmly.

V gene	J gene	D gene	CDR3 protein
TRBV5-5	TRBJ2-1	-	CASRTGGDSYNEQFF
TRBV7-9	TRBJ2-7	-	CASSLGGTAGEQYF
TRBV18	TRBJ2-7	TRBD2	CASSPRSGGTYEQYF
TRBV11-2	TRBJ2-1	TRBD1	CASSLPGQGGFNEQFF
TRBV6-2/TRBV6-3	TRBJ2-3	TRBD2	CASSPMGLAGAVAGADTQYF
TRBV4-3	TRBJ2-3	TRBD2	CASSSSGGEDTQYF
TRBV11-3	TRBJ2-1	-	CASSFQEGSSYNEQFF
TRBV10-3	TRBJ2-7	TRBD1	CAISESGQGAYEQYF
TRBV9	TRBJ2-3	-	CASSASPSRSTDTQYF
TRBV10-1	TRBJ2-1	TRBD2	CASSVGLGGATEQFF
TRBV19	TRBJ1-3	TRBD1	CASSRGTGVGNTIYF
TRBV5-6	TRBJ2-5	-	CASSLTSGQETQYF
TRBV5-4	TRBJ2-5	TRBD1	CASSSRTGRQETQYF
TRBV2	TRBJ2-3	TRBD1	CASSPLTGGFADTQYF
TRBV11-3	TRBJ2-3	TRBD1	CASSPGQATDTQYF
TRBV29-1	TRBJ2-1	-	CSQGDNNEQFF
TRBV7-2	TRBJ2-3	TRBD2	CASSLASGSTDTQYF
TRBV19	TRBJ1-5	-	CASSKTTNQPQHF
TRBV6-5	TRBJ2-2	TRBD1	CASSIRGRSTGELFF
TRBV2	TRBJ1-1	-	CASRYGATRGVSTEAFF
TRBV10-3	TRBJ2-7	TRBD1	CAISGGGTGTYEQYF
TRBV28	TRBJ1-1	-	CASSFQATNTEAFF
TRBV2	TRBJ1-5	-	CASREYRSNQPQHF
TRBV29-1	TRBJ2-3	TRBD2	CSVERASGGITDTQYF
TRBV5-4	TRBJ2-3	TRBD1	CASSRQGAGDTQYF
TRBV2	TRBJ1-3	-	CASSRTPSSGNTIYF
TRBV18	TRBJ1-5	-	CASSPREAGQPQHF
TRBV5-1	TRBJ2-1	TRBD2	CASSPRTSSHEQFF
TRBV6-5	TRBJ2-3	-	CASKVQASTDTQYF
TRBV5-1	TRBJ2-2	TRBD1	CASSSQGAAGELFF
TRBV5-1	TRBJ2-3	-	CASSRDVRRDKDTQYF
TRBV10-2	TRBJ2-1	TRBD1	CASSRTGSHNEQFF
TRBV5-1	TRBJ2-2	-	CASSFDRNTGELFF
TRBV5-1	TRBJ2-3	-	CASSLDRSSTDTQYF
TRBV11-2	TRBJ1-3	-	CASSLIYSSSGNTIYF
TRBV28	TRBJ2-5	-	CASSPPGVRETQYF
TRBV30	TRBJ2-7	-	CAWSLDRITSYEQYF
TRBV6-6	TRBJ2-2	-	CASSYNPNRGTGELFF
TRBV11-1	TRBJ2-1	TRBD2	CASSPRASGGAGEQFF
TRBV12-3/TRBV12-4	TRBJ1-2	-	CASSRGGNYGYTF
TRBV28	TRBJ2-7	TRBD1	CASRTGGASFYEQYF
TRBV7-2	TRBJ2-2	-	CASWGQGTGELFF
TRBV30	TRBJ1-4	-	CAWSRGTANEKLFF
TRBV24-1	TRBJ2-7	TRBD1	CATSDSRQGYEQYF
TRBV11-2	TRBJ2-3	TRBD1	CASTPAGRGTDTQYF
TRBV10-3	TRBJ1-1	TRBD1	CAISTSDRGNTEAFF
TRBV13	TRBJ1-1	-	CASSGWRGTEAFF
TRBV13	TRBJ2-7	TRBD2	CASSRRGTIYEQYF
TRBV24-1	TRBJ1-3	-	CATSDFHDLLDGGNTIYF
TRBV4-3	TRBJ2-3	TRBD2	CASSQDRGEISDTQYF
TRBV7-2	TRBJ1-2	-	CASSLSVTTYGYTF
TRBV3-1/TRBV3-2	TRBJ2-5	TRBD2	CASSPWGSGEKETQYF
TRBV11-3	TRBJ2-5	-	CASSLGRLAELQETQYF
TRBV6-6	TRBJ2-7	TRBD2	CASRPTSGLSEQYF
TRBV6-1	TRBJ1-6	-	CASSEAWTESSPLHF
TRBV20-1	TRBJ2-1	TRBD1	CSASDPGQGARFF
TRBV5-5	TRBJ2-5	TRBD1	CATAPAAYTGGQETQYF